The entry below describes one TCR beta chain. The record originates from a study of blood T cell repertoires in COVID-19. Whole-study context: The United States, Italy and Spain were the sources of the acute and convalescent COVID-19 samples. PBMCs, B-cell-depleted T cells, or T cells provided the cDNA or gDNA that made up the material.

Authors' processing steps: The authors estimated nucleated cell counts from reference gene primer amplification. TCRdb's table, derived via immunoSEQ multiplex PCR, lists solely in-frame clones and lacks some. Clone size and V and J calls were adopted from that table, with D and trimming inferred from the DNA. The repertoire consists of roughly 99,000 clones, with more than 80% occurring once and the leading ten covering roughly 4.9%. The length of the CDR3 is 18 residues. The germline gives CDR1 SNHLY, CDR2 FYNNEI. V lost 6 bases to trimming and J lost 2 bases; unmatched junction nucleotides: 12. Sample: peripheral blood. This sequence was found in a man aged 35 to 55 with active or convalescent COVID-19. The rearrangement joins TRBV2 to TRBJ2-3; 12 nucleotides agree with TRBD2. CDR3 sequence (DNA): TGTGCCAGCAGCCGGACTAGCGGGAATGGGTGGGACACAGATACGCAGTATTTT. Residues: CASSRTSGNGWDTDTQYF.